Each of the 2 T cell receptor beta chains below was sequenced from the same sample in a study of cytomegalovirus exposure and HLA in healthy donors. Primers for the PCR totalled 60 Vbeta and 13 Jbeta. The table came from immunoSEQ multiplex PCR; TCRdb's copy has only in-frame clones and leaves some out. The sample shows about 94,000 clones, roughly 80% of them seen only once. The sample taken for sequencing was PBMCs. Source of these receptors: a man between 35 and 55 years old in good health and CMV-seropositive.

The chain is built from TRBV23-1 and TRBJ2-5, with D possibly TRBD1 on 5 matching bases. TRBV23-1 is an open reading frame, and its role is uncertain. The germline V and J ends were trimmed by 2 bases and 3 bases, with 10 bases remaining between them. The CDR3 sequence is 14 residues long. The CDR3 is CASSQGQDKETQYF. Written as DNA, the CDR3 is TGCGCCAGCAGTCAAGGGCAGGACAAAGAGACCCAGTACTTC.

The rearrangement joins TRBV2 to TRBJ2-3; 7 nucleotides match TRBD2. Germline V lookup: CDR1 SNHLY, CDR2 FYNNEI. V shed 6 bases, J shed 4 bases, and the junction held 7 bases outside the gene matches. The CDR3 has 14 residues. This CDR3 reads CASSAGRESDTQYF. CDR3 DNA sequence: TGTGCCAGCAGCGCGGGGCGGGAGTCAGATACGCAGTATTTT. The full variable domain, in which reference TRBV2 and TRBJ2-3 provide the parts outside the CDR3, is EPEVTQTPSHQVTQMGQEVILRCVPISNHLYFYWYRQILGQKVEFLVSFYNNEISEKSEIFDDQFSVERPDGSNFTLKIRSTKLEDSAMYFCASSAGRESDTQYFGPGTRLTVL.